A single T cell receptor (beta chain) is shown here with its context. Germline V CDR1 and CDR2: KGHSH, LQKENI. The CDR3 runs to 15 residues. V lost 3 bases, J lost 3 bases, and 14 bases lay in between. Unique molecular identifiers featured in how the TCRbeta library was prepared. TCRdb reprocessed the PCR reads via MiXCR and lists one record per CDR3 protein. This sample yields roughly 500,000 distinct CDR3 sequences, of which 32% are seen a single time; about 2.3% belongs to the top ten. This sample stems from a study of T-cell reconstitution after alpha-beta-depleted transplantation in children. The material sequenced was PBMCs from the stem cell graft donor, taken from the stem cell graft. This rearrangement joins TRBV18 to TRBJ1-1, with D possibly matching TRBD1 (5 bases). The sequence was collected from a human donor who donated a stem cell graft to a child with aplastic anemia. The CDR3 here is CASSPWGGRDTEAFF. For the CDR3, the DNA is TGTGCCAGCTCACCGTGGGGGGGGAGGGACACTGAAGCTTTCTTT.